Described below is a single T cell receptor (beta chain) sequence and its context. Its antigen is currently not known. Base qualities are not at hand, and no much larger clone is one base apart. After removal of 8 bases from V and 0 bases from J, the junction retains 8 bases not matched to a gene. From its cysteine to its phenylalanine, the CDR3 spans 15 amino acids. The entry retains the CDR3 DNA only, 45 bases that are in frame from base 1. Reading the germline V gene gives CDR1 KGHSH and CDR2 LQKENI. The entry originates in a study of OX40 agonist ivuxolimab in advanced cancers. Looking at the study overall: Ivuxolimab was an agonistic, fully human IgG2 monoclonal antibody directed against OX40 (CD134), a costimulatory receptor. Intravenous ivuxolimab was administered to patients every 2 weeks at six dose levels: 0.01, 0.1, 0.3, 1.5, 3 and 10 mg/kg. Of the roughly 54 dose-escalation patients, hepatocellular carcinoma was present in roughly 19, melanoma in around 15, renal cell carcinoma in 9 and head and neck cancer in 9. In the dose-escalation cohort, around four fifths of patients were male, and the mean age was 60 years with a range of roughly 23 to 79. Patients were allowed to have had prior anti-PD-1, anti-PD-L1 or anti-CTLA-4 therapy, and 40% to 45% of the dose-escalation patients had previously received checkpoint inhibitors. Partial responses occurred in three dose-escalation patients, of whom one had hepatocellular carcinoma and two had cutaneous melanoma. The point of sequencing TCRbeta in the periphery was to test whether ivuxolimab changed TCR sequence diversity and drove clonal T-cell expansion. The paper describes the monotherapy dose-escalation part (N of about 52 patients) of the phase I trial of ivuxolimab. Results and caveats for the whole study, not just this receptor: Low levels of normalized T-cell clonal expansion were also seen in some nonresponding patients. In partial responders in the 0.1-3.0 mg/kg groups, normalized peripheral clonal expansion was found to be among the lowest, especially among CD8+ T cells. After ivuxolimab, expanded clones were on average more numerous among CD8+ T cells than among CD4+ T cells. The antigen specificity of the peripheral T cells that underwent clonal expansion was not determined. At doses of 0.1 to 3.0 mg/kg, clonal expansion of both CD4+ and CD8+ T cells in blood was seen between baseline and week 6.

For sequencing of the TCRbeta CDR3 region, genomic DNA was extracted from the sorted cells. The immunoSEQ Assay was used for sequencing of TCRbeta CDR3 regions. TCRdb took this table from immuneACCESS and kept in-frame rearrangements with V and J called. Such tables lack part of the clones; where checked against another copy, unresolved V genes explain under half of the gap, and the rest is unexplained. Present in this sample are 54,000 or so clones, about 87% of which were seen just once. Around 2% of the sample belongs to the ten largest clones. The trial excluded patients who had a history of autoimmune disease or were on systemic immunosuppression. Peripheral blood for TCR sequencing was collected from all dose cohorts at baseline, on cycle 4 day 1, and on cycle 7 day 1. The samples were drawn from a first-in-human, open-label, multicenter phase I dose-escalation trial of ivuxolimab. Adults with locally advanced or metastatic melanoma, renal cell carcinoma, hepatocellular carcinoma or head and neck squamous cell carcinoma were enrolled in the trial. Before TCR sequencing, CD4+ T cells and CD8+ T cells from peripheral blood were sorted into separate populations.

The rearrangement combines TRBV18 with TRBJ1-1, with TRBD1 matching 8 junction bases. The clonotype was recovered from an adult with an advanced solid tumor such as melanoma, head and neck, liver or kidney cancer. Sequencing used CD4+ or CD8+ T cells sorted from blood, obtained in a trial of the OX40 agonist ivuxolimab. CDR3 reads: CASALVTGVNTEAFF. The sequence in DNA is TGTGCCAGCGCCTTGGTGACAGGGGTGAACACTGAAGCTTTCTTT.